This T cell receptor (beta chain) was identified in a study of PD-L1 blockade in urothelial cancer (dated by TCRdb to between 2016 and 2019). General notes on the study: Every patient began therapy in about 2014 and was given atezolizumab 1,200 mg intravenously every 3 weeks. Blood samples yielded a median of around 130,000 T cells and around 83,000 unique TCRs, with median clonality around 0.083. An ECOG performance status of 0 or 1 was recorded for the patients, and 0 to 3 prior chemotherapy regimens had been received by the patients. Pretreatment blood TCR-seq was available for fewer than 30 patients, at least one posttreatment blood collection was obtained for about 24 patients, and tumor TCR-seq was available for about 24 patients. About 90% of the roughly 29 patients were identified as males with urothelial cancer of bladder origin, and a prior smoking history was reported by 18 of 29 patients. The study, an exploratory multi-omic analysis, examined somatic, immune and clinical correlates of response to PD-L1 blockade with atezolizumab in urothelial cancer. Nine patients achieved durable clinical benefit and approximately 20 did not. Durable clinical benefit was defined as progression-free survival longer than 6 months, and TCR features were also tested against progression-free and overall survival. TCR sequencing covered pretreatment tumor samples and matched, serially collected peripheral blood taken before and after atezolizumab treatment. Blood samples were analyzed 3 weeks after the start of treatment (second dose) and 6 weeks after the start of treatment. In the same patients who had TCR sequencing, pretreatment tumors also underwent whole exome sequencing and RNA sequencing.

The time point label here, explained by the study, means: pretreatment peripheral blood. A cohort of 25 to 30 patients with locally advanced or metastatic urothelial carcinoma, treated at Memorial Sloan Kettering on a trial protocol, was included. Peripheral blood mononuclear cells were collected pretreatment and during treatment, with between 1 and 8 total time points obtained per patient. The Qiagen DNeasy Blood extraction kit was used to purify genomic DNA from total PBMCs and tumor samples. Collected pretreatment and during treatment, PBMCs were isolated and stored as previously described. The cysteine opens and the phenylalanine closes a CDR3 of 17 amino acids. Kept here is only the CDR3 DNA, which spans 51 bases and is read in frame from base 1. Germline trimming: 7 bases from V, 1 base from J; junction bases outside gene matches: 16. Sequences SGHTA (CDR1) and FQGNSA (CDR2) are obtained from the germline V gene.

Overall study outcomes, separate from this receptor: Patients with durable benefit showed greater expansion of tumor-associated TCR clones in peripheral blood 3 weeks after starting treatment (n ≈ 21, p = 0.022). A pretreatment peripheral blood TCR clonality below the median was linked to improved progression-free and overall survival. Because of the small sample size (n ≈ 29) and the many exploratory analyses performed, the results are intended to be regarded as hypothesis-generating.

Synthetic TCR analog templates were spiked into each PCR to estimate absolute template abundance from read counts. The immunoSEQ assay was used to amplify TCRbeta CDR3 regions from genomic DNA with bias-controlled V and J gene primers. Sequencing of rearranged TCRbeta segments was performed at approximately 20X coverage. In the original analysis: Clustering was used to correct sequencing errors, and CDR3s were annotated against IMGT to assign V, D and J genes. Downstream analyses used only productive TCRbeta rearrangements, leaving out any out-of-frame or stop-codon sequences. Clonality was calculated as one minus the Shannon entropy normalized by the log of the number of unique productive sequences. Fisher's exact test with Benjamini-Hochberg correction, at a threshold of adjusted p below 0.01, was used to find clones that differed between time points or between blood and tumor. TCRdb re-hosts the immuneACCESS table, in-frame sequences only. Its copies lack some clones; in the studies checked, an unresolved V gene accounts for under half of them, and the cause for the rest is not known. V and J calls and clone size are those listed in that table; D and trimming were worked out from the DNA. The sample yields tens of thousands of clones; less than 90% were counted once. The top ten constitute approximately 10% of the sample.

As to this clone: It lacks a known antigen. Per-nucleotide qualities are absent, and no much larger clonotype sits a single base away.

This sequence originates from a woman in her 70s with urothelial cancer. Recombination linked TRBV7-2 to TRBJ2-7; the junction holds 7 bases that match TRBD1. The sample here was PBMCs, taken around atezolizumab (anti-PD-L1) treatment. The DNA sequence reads TGTGCCAGCATCTCTGTCATCCGGGACAGAGGGTCCTACGAGCAGTACTTC. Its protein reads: CASISVIRDRGSYEQYF.